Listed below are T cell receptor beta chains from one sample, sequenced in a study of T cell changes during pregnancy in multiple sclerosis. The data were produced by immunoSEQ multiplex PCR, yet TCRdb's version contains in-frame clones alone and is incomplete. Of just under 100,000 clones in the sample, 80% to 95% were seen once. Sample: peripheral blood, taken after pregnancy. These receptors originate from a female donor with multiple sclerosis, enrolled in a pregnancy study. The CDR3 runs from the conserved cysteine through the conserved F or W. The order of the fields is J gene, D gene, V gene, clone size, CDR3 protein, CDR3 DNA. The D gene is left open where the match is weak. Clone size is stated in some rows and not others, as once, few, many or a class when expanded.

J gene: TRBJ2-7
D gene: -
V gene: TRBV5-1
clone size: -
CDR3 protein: CASSTFFGGYEQYF
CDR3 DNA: TGCGCCAGCAGCACCTTCTTTGGGGGGTACGAGCAGTACTTC

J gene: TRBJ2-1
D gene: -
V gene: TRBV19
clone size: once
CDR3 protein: CASSHVRWENEQFF
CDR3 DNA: TGTGCCAGTAGCCACGTCCGTTGGGAGAATGAGCAGTTCTTC

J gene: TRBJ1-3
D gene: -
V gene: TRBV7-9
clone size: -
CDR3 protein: CASSLTGNPGNTIYF
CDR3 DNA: TGTGCCAGCAGCTTAACAGGGAACCCTGGAAACACCATATATTTT

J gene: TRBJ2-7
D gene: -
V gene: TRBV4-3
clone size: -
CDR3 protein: CASSRTRVADEQYF
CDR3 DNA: TGCGCCAGCAGCCGGACGCGGGTGGCCGACGAGCAGTACTTC

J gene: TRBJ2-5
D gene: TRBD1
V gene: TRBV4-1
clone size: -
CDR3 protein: CASSHFTGGRETQYF
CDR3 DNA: TGCGCCAGCAGCCATTTTACAGGGGGTAGAGAGACCCAGTACTTC

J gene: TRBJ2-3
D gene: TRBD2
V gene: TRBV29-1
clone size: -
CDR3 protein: CSVSPPLAGGADTQYF
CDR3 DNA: TGCAGCGTTTCCCCACCTCTAGCGGGAGGGGCAGATACGCAGTATTTT

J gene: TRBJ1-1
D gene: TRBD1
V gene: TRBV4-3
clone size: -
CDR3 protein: CASSRGGADTEAFF
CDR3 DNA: TGCGCCAGCAGCCGAGGGGGCGCGGACACTGAAGCTTTCTTT

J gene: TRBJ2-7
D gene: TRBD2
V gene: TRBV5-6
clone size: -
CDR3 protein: CASSLVFGRARSYEQYF
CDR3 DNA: TGTGCCAGCAGCTTGGTTTTCGGGAGGGCCAGGTCCTACGAGCAGTACTTC

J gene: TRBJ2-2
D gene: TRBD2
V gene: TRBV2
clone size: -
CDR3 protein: CASSEEVLAGSNTGELFF
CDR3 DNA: TGTGCCAGCAGTGAAGAGGTGCTAGCGGGATCGAACACCGGGGAGCTGTTTTTT

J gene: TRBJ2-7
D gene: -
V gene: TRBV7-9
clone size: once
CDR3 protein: CASSSFRSYEQYF
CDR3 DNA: TGTGCCAGCAGCTCCTTCCGGTCCTACGAGCAGTACTTC

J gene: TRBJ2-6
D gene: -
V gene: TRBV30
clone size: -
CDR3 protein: CAWSALTGPGANVLTF
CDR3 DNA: TGTGCCTGGAGTGCTTTAACAGGGCCCGGGGCCAACGTCCTGACTTTC

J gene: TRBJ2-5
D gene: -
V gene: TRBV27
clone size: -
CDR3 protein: CASSFGELYQETQYF
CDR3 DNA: TGTGCCAGCAGTTTCGGGGAGCTGTACCAAGAGACCCAGTACTTC

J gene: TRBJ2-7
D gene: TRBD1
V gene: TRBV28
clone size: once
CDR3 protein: CASSYRGAANEQYF
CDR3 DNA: TGTGCCAGCAGTTACAGGGGCGCAGCCAACGAGCAGTACTTC

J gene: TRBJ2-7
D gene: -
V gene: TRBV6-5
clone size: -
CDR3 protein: CASSYRGAKAYEQYF
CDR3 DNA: TGTGCCAGCAGTTACCGGGGGGCCAAAGCCTACGAGCAGTACTTC

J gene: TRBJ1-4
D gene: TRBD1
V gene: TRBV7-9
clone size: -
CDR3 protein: CASSLVGTGDEKLFF
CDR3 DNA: TGTGCCAGCAGCTTAGTAGGGACAGGGGACGAAAAACTGTTTTTT

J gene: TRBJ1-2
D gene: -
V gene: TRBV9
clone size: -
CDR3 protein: CASSSRVRESNYGYTF
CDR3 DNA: TGTGCCAGCAGCAGTAGGGTCCGGGAATCTAACTATGGCTACACCTTC

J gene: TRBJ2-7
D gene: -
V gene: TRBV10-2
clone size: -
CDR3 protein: CASSTEIGEQYF
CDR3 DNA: TGCGCCAGCAGTACGGAGATTGGAGAGCAGTACTTC

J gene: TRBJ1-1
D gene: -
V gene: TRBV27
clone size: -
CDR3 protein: CASSPNRNTEAFF
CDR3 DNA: TGTGCCAGCAGTCCCAACAGGAACACTGAAGCTTTCTTT

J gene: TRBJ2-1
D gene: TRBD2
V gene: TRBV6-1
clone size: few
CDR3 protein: CASSEVAGGYNEQFF
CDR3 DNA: TGTGCCAGCAGTGAAGTAGCGGGAGGTTACAATGAGCAGTTCTTC

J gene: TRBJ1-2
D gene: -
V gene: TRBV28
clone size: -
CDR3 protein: CASSFRSANYGYTF
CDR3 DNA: TGTGCCAGCAGTTTCCGCTCAGCTAACTATGGCTACACCTTC

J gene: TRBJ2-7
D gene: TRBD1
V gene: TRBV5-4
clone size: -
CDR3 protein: CASSLPGGYEQYF
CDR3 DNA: TGTGCCAGCAGCTTGCCAGGGGGCTACGAGCAGTACTTC

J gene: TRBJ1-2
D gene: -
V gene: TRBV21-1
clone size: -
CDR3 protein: CASSKAWTEQIFNYGYTF
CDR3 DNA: TGTGCCAGCAGCAAAGCCTGGACAGAACAGATATTTAACTATGGCTACACCTTC

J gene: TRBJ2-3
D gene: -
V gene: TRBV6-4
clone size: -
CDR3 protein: CASSPTRASTDTQYF
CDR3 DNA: TGTGCCAGCAGCCCGACTAGGGCAAGCACAGATACGCAGTATTTT

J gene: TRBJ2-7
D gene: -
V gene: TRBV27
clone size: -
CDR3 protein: CASSLWWPSYEQYF
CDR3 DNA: TGTGCCAGCAGTTTGTGGTGGCCCTCCTACGAGCAGTACTTC

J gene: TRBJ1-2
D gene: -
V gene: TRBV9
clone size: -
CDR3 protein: CASSARSQGSGLYGYTF
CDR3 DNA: TGTGCCAGCAGCGCCCGTTCTCAGGGGTCGGGTCTCTATGGCTACACCTTC

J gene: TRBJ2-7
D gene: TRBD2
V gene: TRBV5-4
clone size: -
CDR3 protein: CASSPRASGSIYEQYF
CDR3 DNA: TGTGCCAGCAGTCCCCGGGCTAGCGGGAGTATCTACGAGCAGTACTTC

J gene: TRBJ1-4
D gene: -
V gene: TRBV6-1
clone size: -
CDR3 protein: CASRPTQGNEKLFF
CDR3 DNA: TGTGCCAGCAGACCGACACAGGGTAATGAAAAACTGTTTTTT

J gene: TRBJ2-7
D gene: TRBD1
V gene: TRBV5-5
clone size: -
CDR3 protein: CASSIERDSNYEQYF
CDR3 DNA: TGTGCCAGCAGTATCGAGAGGGACAGCAACTACGAGCAGTACTTC

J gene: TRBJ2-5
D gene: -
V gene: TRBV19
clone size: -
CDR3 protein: CARTANYPQETQYF
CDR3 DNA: TGTGCGAGGACAGCTAATTACCCTCAAGAGACCCAGTACTTC

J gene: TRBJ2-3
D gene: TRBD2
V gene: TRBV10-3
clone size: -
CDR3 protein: CATTLAGATDTQYF
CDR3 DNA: TGTGCCACCACACTAGCGGGAGCCACAGATACGCAGTATTTT

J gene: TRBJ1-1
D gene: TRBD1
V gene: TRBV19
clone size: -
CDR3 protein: CASNHLGQGAGTEAFF
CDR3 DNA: TGTGCCAGTAACCATTTGGGACAGGGGGCGGGCACTGAAGCTTTCTTT

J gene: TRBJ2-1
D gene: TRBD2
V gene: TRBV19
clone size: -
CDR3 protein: CATEVAGVGNEQFF
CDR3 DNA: TGTGCCACGGAAGTAGCGGGAGTAGGCAATGAGCAGTTCTTC

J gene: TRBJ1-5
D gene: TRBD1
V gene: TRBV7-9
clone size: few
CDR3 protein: CASSFGQGNQPQHF
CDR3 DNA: TGTGCCAGCAGCTTCGGACAGGGAAATCAGCCCCAGCATTTT

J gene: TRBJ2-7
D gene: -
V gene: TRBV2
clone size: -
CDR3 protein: CASISGAYEQYF
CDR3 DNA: TGTGCCAGCATATCAGGGGCCTACGAGCAGTACTTC

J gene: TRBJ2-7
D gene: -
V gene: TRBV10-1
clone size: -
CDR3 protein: CASSEGQLSEQYF
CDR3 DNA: TGCGCCAGCAGTGAGGGACAGCTTAGCGAGCAGTACTTC

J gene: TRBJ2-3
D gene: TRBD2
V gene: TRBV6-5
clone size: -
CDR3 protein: CASSYSGGGITDTQYF
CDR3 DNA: TGTGCCAGCAGTTACTCAGGCGGGGGAATAACAGATACGCAGTATTTT

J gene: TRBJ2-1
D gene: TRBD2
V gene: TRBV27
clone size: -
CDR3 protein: CASSQGTSGGYNEQFF
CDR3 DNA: TGTGCCAGCAGTCAAGGGACTAGCGGAGGGTACAATGAGCAGTTCTTC

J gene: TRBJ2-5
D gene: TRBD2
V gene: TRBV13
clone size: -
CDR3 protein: CASSPGTSGGRGETQYF
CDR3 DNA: TGTGCCAGCAGCCCCGGGACTAGCGGAGGGAGGGGAGAGACCCAGTACTTC

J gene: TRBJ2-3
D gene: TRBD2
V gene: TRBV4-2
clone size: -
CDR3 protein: CASSQVAGEEIDTQYF
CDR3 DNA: TGTGCCAGCAGCCAAGTGGCGGGAGAGGAGATAGATACGCAGTATTTT

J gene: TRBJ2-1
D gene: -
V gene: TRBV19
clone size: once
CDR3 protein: CASSGLAGDEQFF
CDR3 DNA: TGTGCCAGTAGTGGGCTAGCAGGCGATGAGCAGTTCTTC

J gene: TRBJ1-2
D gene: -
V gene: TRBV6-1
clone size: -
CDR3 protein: CASSDLRQNNYGYTF
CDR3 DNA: TGTGCCAGCAGCGATCTCCGACAGAATAACTATGGCTACACCTTC

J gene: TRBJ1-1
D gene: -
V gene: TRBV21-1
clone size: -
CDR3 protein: CASREKPGQGNTEAFF
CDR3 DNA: TGTGCCAGCAGGGAAAAACCGGGACAGGGGAACACTGAAGCTTTCTTT

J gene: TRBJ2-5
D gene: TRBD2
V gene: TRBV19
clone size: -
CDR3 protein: CASSIKAGAMVETQYF
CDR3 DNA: TGTGCCAGTAGTATCAAAGCGGGAGCCATGGTAGAGACCCAGTACTTC

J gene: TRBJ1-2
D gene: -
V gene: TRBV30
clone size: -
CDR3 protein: CAWNTRGSYGYTF
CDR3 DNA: TGTGCCTGGAATACAAGGGGAAGCTATGGCTACACCTTC

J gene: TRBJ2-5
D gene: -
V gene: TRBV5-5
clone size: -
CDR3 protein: CASSLAPGPETQYF
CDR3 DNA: TGTGCCAGCAGCTTGGCCCCAGGGCCAGAGACCCAGTACTTC

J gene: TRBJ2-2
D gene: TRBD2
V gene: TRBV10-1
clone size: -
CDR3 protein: CAIGLAGGGKAGELFF
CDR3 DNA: TGCGCCATCGGACTAGCGGGAGGGGGAAAGGCCGGGGAGCTGTTTTTT

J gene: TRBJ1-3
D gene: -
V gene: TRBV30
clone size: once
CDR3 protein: CAWNLQGGNTIYF
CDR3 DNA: TGTGCCTGGAATCTCCAGGGGGGAAACACCATATATTTT

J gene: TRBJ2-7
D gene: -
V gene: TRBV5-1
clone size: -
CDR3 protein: CASSPLRSYEQYF
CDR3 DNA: TGCGCCAGCAGCCCCCTGCGTTCCTACGAGCAGTACTTC

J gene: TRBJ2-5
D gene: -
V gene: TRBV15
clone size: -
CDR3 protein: CATSLAYRGGETQYF
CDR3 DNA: TGTGCCACCAGCCTTGCCTACAGGGGAGGAGAGACCCAGTACTTC